Presented here are 14 T cell receptor beta chains from one specimen sequenced in a study of T cell changes during pregnancy in multiple sclerosis. Method: immunoSEQ multiplex PCR; TCRdb's copy keeps in-frame clones and lacks some. This table has about 43,000 clones, roughly 93% appearing once. Sequenced sample: PBMCs (not recorded whether the cells were cultured). These TCRs come from a female donor with multiple sclerosis, enrolled in a pregnancy study.

V and J are TRBV6-6 and TRBJ1-3; no reliable D call. V was clipped by 2 bases and J by 0 bases, with 8 bases between them. Germline CDR1 and CDR2: MNHNY and SVGAGI (reference sequence). The CDR3 length is 15 residues. In nucleotides, the CDR3 is TGTGCCAGCAGTTACGACCAGATCTCTGGAAACACCATATATTTT. As protein: CASSYDQISGNTIYF.

The chain joins TRBV11-1 to TRBJ1-1, with a weak D call TRBD1 (6 bases). This CDR3 comprises 14 residues. The V and J ends lost 9 bases and 1 base respectively, with 15 bases between them. Germline assignment: CDR1 SGHAT and CDR2 FQDESV (reference sequence). This CDR3 is CASQRGTTNTEAFF. The CDR3 DNA reads TGTGCCAGTCAGAGGGGGACCACGAACACTGAAGCTTTCTTT.

This clone has only one observation. The chain combines TRBV4-2 with TRBJ2-3; no firm D call. Germline V gene sequence: CDR1 LGHNA, CDR2 YNFKEQ. The CDR3 is 13 residues long. Between the trimmed V and J ends, which lost 0 bases and 5 bases, there was a span of 6 bases. CDR3 bases: TGTGCCAGCAGCCAAGACAACGGAGATACGCAGTATTTT. Protein sequence: CASSQDNGDTQYF.

The V gene is TRBV12-2, the J gene TRBJ2-3; TRBD2 is the table's D call and was not checked against the DNA. TRBV12-2 is marked as a pseudogene. The CDR3 spans 15 residues. The CDR3 protein is CASRLRRPSTDTQYF. The DNA of the CDR3 is TGTGCAAGTCGCCTCCGGCGGCCAAGCACAGATACGCAGTATTTT.

The chain combines TRBV11-2 with TRBJ1-5; D gene unclear. There are 13 residues in the CDR3. Germline V gene sequence: CDR1 SGHAT, CDR2 FQNNGV. Trimming left V 8 bases short and J 1 base short, with 9 bases between. CDR3 bases: TGTGCCAGCGGAGCCGGGAGCAATCAGCCCCAGCATTTT. This encodes CASGAGSNQPQHF.

This rearrangement joins TRBV25-1 to TRBJ1-3; D is ambiguous. Trimming cost V 8 bases and J 3 bases, with 14 bases left between them. Per the germline V gene, CDR1 is MGHDK and CDR2 is SYGVNS. The CDR3 sequence is 14 residues long. CDR3 sequence reads: CASSPGRIGNTIYF. DNA for the CDR3: TGTGCCAGCTCCCCTGGACGGATTGGAAACACCATATATTTT. The complete variable domain, with remaining parts taken from reference TRBV25-1 and TRBJ1-3, reads EADIYQTPRYLVIGTGKKITLECSQTMGHDKMYWYQQDPGMELHLIHYSYGVNSTEKGDLSSESTVSRIRTEHFPLTLESARPSHTSQYLCASSPGRIGNTIYFGEGSWLTVV.

The gene calls are TRBV7-2 and TRBJ2-3; D is undetermined. Per the germline V gene, CDR1 is SGHTA and CDR2 is FQGNSA. With 10 bases removed from V and 0 bases from J, the gap between germline ends came to 17 bases. There are 15 residues in the CDR3. CDR3 loop: CAIAPGFSSTDTQYF. DNA of the CDR3: TGTGCCATTGCCCCCGGGTTCTCTAGCACAGATACGCAGTATTTT.

The genes are TRBV18 and TRBJ2-2; D call uncertain. The CDR3 loop spans 13 amino acids. Germline lookup yields CDR1 KGHSH and CDR2 LQKENI. Trimming took off 6 bases at V and 10 bases at J, with 15 bases between the two ends. DNA of the CDR3: TGTGCCAGCTCGCTCTTAGGGTCGGAGGAGCTGTTTTTT. As protein: CASSLLGSEELFF.

This sequence joins TRBV5-1 and TRBJ2-3; the match to TRBD2 covers 15 bases. Germline assignment: CDR1 SGHRS and CDR2 YFSETQ. The CDR3 is made up of 15 amino acids. Unmatched junction bases numbered 0, after V lost 3 bases and J lost 4 bases. CDR3: CASSWTSGRADTQYF. CDR3 bases: TGCGCCAGCAGCTGGACTAGCGGGAGGGCAGATACGCAGTATTTT.

This sequence joins TRBV4-2 and TRBJ2-1, with 16 bases that match TRBD2. The CDR3 extends over 18 amino acids. The V gene's germline CDR1 is LGHNA and CDR2 YNFKEQ. After removal of 0 bases from V and 8 bases from J, the junction contained 7 bases not matched to a gene. The CDR3 DNA sequence: TGTGCCAGCAGCCAAGAGGAAGGGACTAGCGGGAGGGCGTATGAGCAGTTCTTC. Its protein product is CASSQEEGTSGRAYEQFF.

The genes are TRBV10-3 and TRBJ2-5; tentatively, D is TRBD1 (6 bases). From germline, CDR1 is ENHRY and CDR2 SYGVKD. This CDR3 spans 15 amino acids. Trimming cost V 8 bases and J 3 bases, with 19 bases left between them. The CDR3 nucleotides read TGTGCCATCCAGCCCGGCAGGGGCACTAAAGAGACCCAGTACTTC. Amino acid sequence: CAIQPGRGTKETQYF.

J is TRBJ1-3 and V is TRBV18; no reliable D call. The germline V and J ends were trimmed by 1 base and 4 bases, with 8 bases remaining between them. Germline V gene sequence: CDR1 KGHSH, CDR2 LQKENI. This CDR3 is built from 14 residues. The CDR3: CASSPLAEGNTIYF. In DNA, the CDR3 is TGTGCCAGCTCACCACTAGCGGAGGGAAACACCATATATTTT.

V is TRBV5-4 and J is TRBJ2-1, with D perhaps matching TRBD2 (6 bases). This CDR3 is 14 amino acids long. CDR1 and CDR2 (germline): SGHNT, YYREEE (reference sequence). Trimming shortened V by 7 bases and J by 5 bases, and 16 bases separated the two germline ends. In DNA form, the CDR3 reads TGTGCCAGCTTTCGCAGACTAGGGAACAATGAGCAGTTCTTC. Translated, it gives CASFRRLGNNEQFF.

This chain uses TRBV15 with TRBJ2-1, with 10 bases fitting TRBD1. Germline V gives CDR1 LNHNV, CDR2 YYDKDF (reference sequence). The CDR3 totals 15 residues. After removal of 5 bases from V and 4 bases from J, the junction contained 5 bases not matched to a gene. The CDR3: CATSYGQGGYNEQFF. DNA of the CDR3: TGTGCCACCAGCTACGGACAGGGGGGGTACAATGAGCAGTTCTTC.